This section outlines one T cell receptor (beta chain) sequence together with its context. No antigen is known for it. These data come from a study of T cell responses to AZD1222 COVID-19 vaccine. CDR3 length: 14 residues. Germline CDR1 is MDHEN and CDR2 is SYDVKM. Between the trimmed V and J ends, which lost 5 bases and 6 bases, there was a span of 17 bases. Study-wide findings and caveats: In a largely white British group with more females than males, clonal diversity was possibly underestimated. No repertoire was sampled before or during the peak T cell response, only after it. Recipients of two AZD1222 doses showed rising Spike-specific TCR breadth and depth. Reports indicate that nearly half of spike-specific TCRs are directed at unmutated variant regions.

The table came from immunoSEQ multiplex PCR; TCRdb's copy has only in-frame clones and leaves some out. The data hold some 83,000 clones, with 80% to 90% observed a single time. The chain uses TRBV28 and TRBJ2-7; the D call may be TRBD1 or TRBD2 (5 bases each). The specimen was peripheral blood, collected on day 0 of AZD1222 vaccination. The sequence was obtained from an adult in good health. The CDR3 DNA is TGTGCCAGCAGTCTCCCATTTGAGGGGCTCGAGCAGTACTTC. Encoded protein: CASSLPFEGLEQYF.